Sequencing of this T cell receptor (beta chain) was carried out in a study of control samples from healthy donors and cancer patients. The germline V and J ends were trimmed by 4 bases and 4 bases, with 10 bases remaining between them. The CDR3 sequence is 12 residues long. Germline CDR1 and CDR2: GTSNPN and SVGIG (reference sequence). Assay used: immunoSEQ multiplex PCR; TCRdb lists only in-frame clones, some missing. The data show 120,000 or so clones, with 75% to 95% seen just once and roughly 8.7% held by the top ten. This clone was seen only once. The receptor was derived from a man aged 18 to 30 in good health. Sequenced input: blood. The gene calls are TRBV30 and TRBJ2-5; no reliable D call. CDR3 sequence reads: CAWMKGPETQYF. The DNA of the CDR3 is TGTGCCTGGATGAAAGGCCCAGAGACCCAGTACTTC.